Listed below are T cell receptor beta chains from one sample, sequenced in a study of Graves' ophthalmopathy and Graves' hyperthyroidism. A single record per CDR3 protein comes from TCRdb applying MiXCR to the multiplex PCR reads. The sample includes 680,000 or so distinct CDR3 sequences, approximately 21% of them seen just once. Material for sequencing was peripheral blood. These receptors were collected from a woman aged 18-29 years with stable Graves' hyperthyroidism. Some clones in this sample may be carry-over from other donors' samples. Both conserved end residues are part of each CDR3.

TRBV9	TRBJ2-5	CASSPRVDLQETQYF
TRBV20-1	TRBJ2-4	CSARANIPGLAKNIKYF
TRBV20-1	TRBJ1-6	CSASHRGQSSYNSPLHF
TRBV4-1	TRBJ1-2	CASSQDYGTGTVYGYTF
TRBV19	TRBJ1-1	CASSLKQWTNTEAFF
TRBV29-1	TRBJ2-5	CSVGTVSETQYF
TRBV19	TRBJ1-3	CASSAQRVTGNTIYF
TRBV12-3/TRBV12-4	TRBJ1-2	CASSLTSSDGYTF
TRBV10-3	TRBJ2-5	CAISGQGQGSQTQYF
TRBV7-2	TRBJ2-1	CASSPGPNSYNEKFF
TRBV20-1	TRBJ1-3	CSARDGRRPSSGNTIYF
TRBV19	TRBJ1-5	CASSIRTGASSNQPQHF
TRBV30	TRBJ2-2	CAWSGPVTGELFF
TRBV2	TRBJ2-5	CASKKDYTETQYF
TRBV12-3/TRBV12-4	TRBJ2-3	CASSPGTDLSTDTQYF
TRBV12-3/TRBV12-4	TRBJ1-1	CASSFWVSEAFF
TRBV6-5	TRBJ1-2	CASSYGDNDGYTF
TRBV20-1	TRBJ2-5	CSAQVGREETQYF
TRBV20-1	TRBJ1-5	CSARDPSFYGGASGPQHF
TRBV4-1	TRBJ2-6	CASSQATGYGSGANVLTF
TRBV9	TRBJ2-6	CASKGVSGANVLTF
TRBV15	TRBJ1-2	CATSRVRSRVNYGYTF
TRBV12-3/TRBV12-4	TRBJ2-2	CASSRHSTGELFF
TRBV12-3/TRBV12-4	TRBJ2-2	CASQDRANTGELFF
TRBV29-1	TRBJ1-1	CSVGQAGTEAFF
TRBV7-6	TRBJ1-5	CASSLYSNRGDQPQHF
TRBV12-3/TRBV12-4	TRBJ1-5	CASSSGLRGFQPQHF
TRBV2	TRBJ1-2	CASSEEGGYTF
TRBV29-1	TRBJ1-5	CSVVLRGSIGNQPQHF
TRBV6-1	TRBJ1-6	CASRPLDRGHSPLHF
TRBV28	TRBJ2-5	CASSWPRSGETQYF
TRBV7-2	TRBJ1-1	CASSLRTVTNTEAFF
TRBV25-1	TRBJ1-3	CASSDAGNTIYF
TRBV30	TRBJ2-4	CAWSLAGAKNIQYF
TRBV7-9	TRBJ1-1	CASSLYVSGDTEAFF
TRBV5-1	TRBJ2-5	CASSSGQPHQETQYF
TRBV18	TRBJ2-7	CASSPDDSPSSYEQYF
TRBV27	TRBJ1-1	CASSRYWGKRMNTEAFF
TRBV7-9	TRBJ1-1	CASSAGDRGLEAFF
TRBV6-5	TRBJ1-1	CASSYSGGKNTEAFF
TRBV29-1	TRBJ2-2	CSVEEDSGRARGELFF
TRBV12-3/TRBV12-4	TRBJ2-2	CASSTGFTGELFF
TRBV9	TRBJ2-2	CASSVVGGDTGELFF
TRBV29-1	TRBJ1-2	CSVVGGQGIDGYTF
TRBV5-1	TRBJ2-5	CAGAASGNLLETQYF
TRBV29-1	TRBJ1-1	CSGSQTGGATEAFF
TRBV29-1	TRBJ2-5	CSVEGRGGAQVETQYF
TRBV7-9	TRBJ1-1	CASSRQQGWTTEAFF
TRBV19	TRBJ2-7	CASRARGSYEQYF
TRBV20-1	TRBJ1-2	CSARDRGQGARGYTF
TRBV12-5	TRBJ1-5	CASGRSNQPQHF
TRBV30	TRBJ1-5	CAWSEGGSNQPQHF
TRBV12-3/TRBV12-4	TRBJ2-5	CASSLSRGQETQYF